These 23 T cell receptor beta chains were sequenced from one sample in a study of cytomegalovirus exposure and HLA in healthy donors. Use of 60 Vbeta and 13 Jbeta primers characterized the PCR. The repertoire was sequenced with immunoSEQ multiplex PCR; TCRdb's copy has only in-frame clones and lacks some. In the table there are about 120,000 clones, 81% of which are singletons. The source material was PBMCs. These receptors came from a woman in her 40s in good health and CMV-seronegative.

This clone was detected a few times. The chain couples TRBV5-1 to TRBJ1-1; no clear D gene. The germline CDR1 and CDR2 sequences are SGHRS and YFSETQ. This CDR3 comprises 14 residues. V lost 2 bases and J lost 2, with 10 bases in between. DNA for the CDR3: TGCGCCAGCAGCTTTTTTACAGACAACACTGAAGCTTTCTTT. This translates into CASSFFTDNTEAFF.

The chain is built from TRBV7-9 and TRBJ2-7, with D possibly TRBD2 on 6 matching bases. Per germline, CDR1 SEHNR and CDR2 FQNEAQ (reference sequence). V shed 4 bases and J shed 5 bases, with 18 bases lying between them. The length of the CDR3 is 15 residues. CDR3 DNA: TGTGCCAGCAGCTCGGGACTCTCCAGAATAAACGAGCAGTACTTC. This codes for CASSSGLSRINEQYF.

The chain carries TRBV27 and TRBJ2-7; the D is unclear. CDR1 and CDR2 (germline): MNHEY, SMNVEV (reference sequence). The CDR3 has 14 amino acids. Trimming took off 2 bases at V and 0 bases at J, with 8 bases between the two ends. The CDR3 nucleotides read TGTGCCAGCAGTTTAGCACAGCTCTCCTACGAGCAGTACTTC. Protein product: CASSLAQLSYEQYF.

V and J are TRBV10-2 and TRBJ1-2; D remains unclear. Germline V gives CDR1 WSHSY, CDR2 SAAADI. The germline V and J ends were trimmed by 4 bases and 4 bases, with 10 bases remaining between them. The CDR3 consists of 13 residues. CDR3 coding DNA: TGCGCCAGCAGTGGGGGAGGTCCCTATGGCTACACCTTC. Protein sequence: CASSGGGPYGYTF.

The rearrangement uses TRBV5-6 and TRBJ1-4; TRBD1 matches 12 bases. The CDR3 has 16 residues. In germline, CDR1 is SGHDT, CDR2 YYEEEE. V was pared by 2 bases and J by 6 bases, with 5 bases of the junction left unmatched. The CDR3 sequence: CASSLSRDRGHEKLFF. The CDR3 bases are TGTGCCAGCAGCTTAAGCCGGGACAGGGGGCATGAAAAACTGTTTTTT.

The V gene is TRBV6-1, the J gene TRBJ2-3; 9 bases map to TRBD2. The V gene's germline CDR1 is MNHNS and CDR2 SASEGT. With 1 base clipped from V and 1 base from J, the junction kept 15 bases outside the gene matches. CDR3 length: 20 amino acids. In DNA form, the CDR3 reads TGTGCCAGCAGTGAAGATCTAGCGGGATATTCCGCCTCTGGCACAGATACGCAGTATTTT. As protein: CASSEDLAGYSASGTDTQYF.

The CDR3 region is CASSSTGTGLQYF. The CDR3 region has the DNA TGTGCCAGCTCATCGACCGGGACAGGGTTGCAGTACTTC. The gene calls are TRBV18 and TRBJ2-7, with TRBD1 identical over 9 bases. Unmatched junction bases numbered 8, after V lost 5 bases and J lost 9 bases. From germline, CDR1 is KGHSH and CDR2 LQKENI. The CDR3 contains 13 residues.

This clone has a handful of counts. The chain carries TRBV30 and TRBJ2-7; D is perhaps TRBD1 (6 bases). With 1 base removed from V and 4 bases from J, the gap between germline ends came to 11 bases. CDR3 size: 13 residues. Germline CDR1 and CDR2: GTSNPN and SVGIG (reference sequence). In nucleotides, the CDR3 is TGTGCCTGGAGTGAGACAGGTGCTTACGAGCAGTACTTC. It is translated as CAWSETGAYEQYF.

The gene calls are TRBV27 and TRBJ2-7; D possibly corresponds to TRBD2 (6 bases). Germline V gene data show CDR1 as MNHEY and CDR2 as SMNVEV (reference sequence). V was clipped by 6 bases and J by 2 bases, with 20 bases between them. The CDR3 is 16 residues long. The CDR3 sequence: CASRPSPGVETYEQYF. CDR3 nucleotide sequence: TGTGCCAGCAGACCCTCGCCGGGGGTCGAAACCTACGAGCAGTACTTC.

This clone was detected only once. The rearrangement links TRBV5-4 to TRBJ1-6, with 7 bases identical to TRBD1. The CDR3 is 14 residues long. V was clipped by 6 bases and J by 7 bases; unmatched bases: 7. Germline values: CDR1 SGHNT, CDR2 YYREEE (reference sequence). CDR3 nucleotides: TGTGCCAGCACCGGACAGGCCCCGAATTCACCCCTCCACTTT. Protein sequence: CASTGQAPNSPLHF.

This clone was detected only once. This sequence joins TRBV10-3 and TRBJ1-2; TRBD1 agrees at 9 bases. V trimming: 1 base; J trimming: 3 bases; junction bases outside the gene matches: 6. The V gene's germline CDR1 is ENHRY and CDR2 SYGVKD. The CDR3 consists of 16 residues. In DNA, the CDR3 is TGTGCCATCAGTGAGTTATGGGACAGGGATGACTATGGCTACACCTTC. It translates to CAISELWDRDDYGYTF.

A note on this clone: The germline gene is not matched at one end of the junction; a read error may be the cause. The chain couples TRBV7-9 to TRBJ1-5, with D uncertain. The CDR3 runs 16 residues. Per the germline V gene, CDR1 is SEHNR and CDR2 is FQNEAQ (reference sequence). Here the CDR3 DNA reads TGTTCCAGCAGTCCTGGACTTCTAGTGGGCAATCAGCCCCAGCATTTT. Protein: CSSSPGLLVGNQPQHF.

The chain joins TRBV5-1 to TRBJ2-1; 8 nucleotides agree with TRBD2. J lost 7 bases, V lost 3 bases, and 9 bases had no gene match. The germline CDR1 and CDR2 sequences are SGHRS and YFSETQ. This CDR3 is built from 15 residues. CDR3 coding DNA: TGCGCCAGCAGCTCTCAAGCGGGAGCAGGGAATGAGCAGTTCTTC. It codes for CASSSQAGAGNEQFF.

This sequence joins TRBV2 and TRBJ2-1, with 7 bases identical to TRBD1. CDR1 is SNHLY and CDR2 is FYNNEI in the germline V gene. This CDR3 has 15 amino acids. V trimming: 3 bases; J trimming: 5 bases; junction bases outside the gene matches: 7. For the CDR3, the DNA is TGTGCCAGCAGTGACGACAGGGCAAGCGACAATGAGCAGTTCTTC. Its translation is CASSDDRASDNEQFF.

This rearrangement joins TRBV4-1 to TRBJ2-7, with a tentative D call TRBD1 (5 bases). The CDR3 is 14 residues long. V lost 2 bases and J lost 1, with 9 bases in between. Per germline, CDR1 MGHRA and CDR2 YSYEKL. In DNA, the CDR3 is TGCGCCAGCAGCCAACCCAGGGAATCCTACGAGCAGTACTTC. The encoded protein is CASSQPRESYEQYF.

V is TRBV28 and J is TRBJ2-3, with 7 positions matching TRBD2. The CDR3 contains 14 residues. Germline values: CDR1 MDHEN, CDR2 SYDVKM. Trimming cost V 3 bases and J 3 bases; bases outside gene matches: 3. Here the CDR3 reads CASSFFGRTDTQYF. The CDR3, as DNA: TGTGCCAGCAGTTTCTTCGGGAGGACAGATACGCAGTATTTT.

The CDR3 nucleotides read TGTGCCATCAGTAGCCCGGGACTAGCGGCCCAAGAGACCCAGTACTTC. It codes for CAISSPGLAAQETQYF. The chain carries TRBV10-3 and TRBJ2-5, with TRBD2 identical over 11 bases. The V and J ends lost 5 bases and 1 base, in that order; junction bases with no gene match: 6. Germline V CDR1 and CDR2: ENHRY, SYGVKD. This CDR3 contains 16 residues.

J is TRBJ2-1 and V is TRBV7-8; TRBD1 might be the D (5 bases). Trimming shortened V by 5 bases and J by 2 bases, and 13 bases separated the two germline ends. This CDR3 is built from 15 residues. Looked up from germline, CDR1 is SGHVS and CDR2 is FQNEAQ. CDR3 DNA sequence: TGTGCCAGCAGCCCCCAGGGATTAACCTACAATGAGCAGTTCTTC. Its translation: CASSPQGLTYNEQFF.

As DNA, the CDR3 is TGTGCCAGCAGCTCCCTGTTGCGGACAGGGAGGTACGAGCAGTACTTC. Its translation is CASSSLLRTGRYEQYF. The V call is TRBV5-6, the J call TRBJ2-7; TRBD1 matches at 8 bases. V lost 3 bases and J lost 4; bases outside the gene matches: 12. CDR3 size: 16 residues. Germline CDR1 reads SGHDT; CDR2 reads YYEEEE.

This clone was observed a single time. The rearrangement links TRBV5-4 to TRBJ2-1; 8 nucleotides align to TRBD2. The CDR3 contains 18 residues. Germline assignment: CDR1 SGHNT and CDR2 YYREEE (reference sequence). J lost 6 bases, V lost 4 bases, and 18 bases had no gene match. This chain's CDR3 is CASSHSKDSGTSGNEQFF. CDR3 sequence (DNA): TGTGCCAGCAGCCATAGCAAAGATAGCGGGACATCGGGCAATGAGCAGTTCTTC.

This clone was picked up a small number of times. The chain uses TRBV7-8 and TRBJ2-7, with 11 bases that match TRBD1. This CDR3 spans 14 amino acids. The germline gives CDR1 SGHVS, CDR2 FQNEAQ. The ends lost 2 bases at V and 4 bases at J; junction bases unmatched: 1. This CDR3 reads CASSLRDRGYEQYF. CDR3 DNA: TGTGCCAGCAGCTTACGGGACAGGGGGTACGAGCAGTACTTC.

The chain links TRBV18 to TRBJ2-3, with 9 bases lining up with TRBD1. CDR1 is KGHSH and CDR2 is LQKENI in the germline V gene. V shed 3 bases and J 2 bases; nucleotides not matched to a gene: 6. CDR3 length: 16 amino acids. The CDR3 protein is CASSPDRTGATDTQYF. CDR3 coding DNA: TGTGCCAGCTCACCGGACAGGACAGGGGCCACAGATACGCAGTATTTT.

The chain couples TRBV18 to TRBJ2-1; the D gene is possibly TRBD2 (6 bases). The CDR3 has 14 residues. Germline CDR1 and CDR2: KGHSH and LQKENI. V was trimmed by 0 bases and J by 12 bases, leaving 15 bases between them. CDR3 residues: CASSPPPDVGGQFF. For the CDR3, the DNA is TGTGCCAGCTCACCACCTCCGGACGTGGGGGGGCAGTTCTTC. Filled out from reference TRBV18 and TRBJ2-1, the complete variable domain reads NAGVMQNPRHLVRRRGQEARLRCSPMKGHSHVYWYRQLPEEGLKFMVYLQKENIIDESGMPKERFSAEFPKEGPSILRIQQVVRGDSAAYFCASSPPPDVGGQFFGPGTRLTVL.